This paragraph covers one T cell receptor beta chain sequence. Its antigen is as yet unknown. The source of the sample is a study of memory CD4+ T cells and cytomegalovirus serostatus. Study-wide background: Donors were healthy Belgian adults, fewer than ten CMV seropositive and some 24 seronegative.

Study-level results: The CMV-associated TCR signature appears largely within the CD4+ memory repertoire. Each of approximately 70 CMV-associated TCRbeta sequences occurred in one to five individuals.

The method was immunoSEQ multiplex PCR; TCRdb's version includes in-frame clones alone and lacks a portion of them. The sample consists of 35,000 to 55,000 clones, around 76% of them appearing once. There are 16 residues in the CDR3. CDR1 and CDR2 (germline): MNHEY, SMNVEV (reference sequence). Unmatched junction bases numbered 16, after V lost 5 bases and J lost 8 bases. Single viable CD3+CD4+CD8-CD45RO+ cells were sorted as the memory CD4+ T cells. The chain joins TRBV27 to TRBJ1-2; 8 bases fit TRBD1. This clonotype was sampled from an adult in good health and CMV-seronegative. Sequencing was performed on memory CD4+ T cells from blood. CDR3 protein: CASSTGQAIQFQGYTF. CDR3 DNA sequence: TGTGCCAGCAGTACGGGACAGGCCATACAGTTCCAGGGCTACACCTTC.